This T cell receptor beta chain was recovered during a study of OX40 agonist ivuxolimab in advanced cancers. Study details: Hepatocellular carcinoma, melanoma, renal cell or head and neck cancer occurred in dose-escalation patients. Cohort: roughly 80% men, mean age approximately 60, aged about 20 to 79. General study points: Some of the nonresponding patients also showed low levels of normalized T-cell clonal expansion. The investigators did not determine what antigen specificity the expanded peripheral T cells had.

Profiling relied on immunoSEQ multiplex PCR, and the TCRdb table lists in-frame clones only, not all of them. Here the sample spans 30,000 to 45,000 clones, roughly 80% being singletons. The germline V gene encodes CDR1 MGHRA and CDR2 YSYEKL. This CDR3 is 13 amino acids long. Trimming cost V 4 bases and J 3 bases, with 7 bases left between them. This clone has a single count. Its antigen remains unknown. The chain carries TRBV4-1 and TRBJ1-5; D gene unclear. Sample: CD4+ or CD8+ T cells sorted from blood, taken in a trial of the OX40 agonist ivuxolimab. The clonotype was recovered from an adult with an advanced solid tumor such as melanoma, head and neck, liver or kidney cancer. CDR3 sequence (DNA): TGCGCCAGCAGCCCCGGGGACAATCAGCCCCAGCATTTT. This gives the protein CASSPGDNQPQHF.